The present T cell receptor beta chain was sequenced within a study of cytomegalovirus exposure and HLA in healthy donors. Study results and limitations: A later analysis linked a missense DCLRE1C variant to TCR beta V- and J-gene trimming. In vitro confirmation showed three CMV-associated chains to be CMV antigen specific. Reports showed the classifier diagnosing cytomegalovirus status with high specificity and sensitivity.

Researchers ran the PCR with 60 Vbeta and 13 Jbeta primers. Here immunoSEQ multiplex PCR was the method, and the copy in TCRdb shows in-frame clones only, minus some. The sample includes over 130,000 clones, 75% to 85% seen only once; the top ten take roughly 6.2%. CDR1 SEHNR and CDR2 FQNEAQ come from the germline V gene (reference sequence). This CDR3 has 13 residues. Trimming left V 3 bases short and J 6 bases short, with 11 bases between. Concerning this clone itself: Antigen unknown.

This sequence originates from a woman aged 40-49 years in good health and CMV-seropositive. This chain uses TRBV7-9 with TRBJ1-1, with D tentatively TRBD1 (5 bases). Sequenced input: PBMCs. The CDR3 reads CASSLTVDAEAFF. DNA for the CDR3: TGTGCCAGCAGCTTGACAGTCGACGCTGAAGCTTTCTTT.